The 30 T cell receptor beta chains given below trace back to one sample, sequenced in a study of PD-1 blockade in classical Hodgkin lymphoma. The time point was: cycle 4 day 1 (C4D1), after 6 weeks of nivolumab. All trial patients relapsed after autologous stem cell transplantation. Sequencing used immunoSEQ multiplex PCR; TCRdb keeps in-frame clones, though not all of them. The sample lists over 70,000 clones, over 75% occurring once. The sequences come from peripheral blood mononuclear cells (PBMCs), collected before the fourth cycle of nivolumab. Receptor source: a human donor with classical Hodgkin lymphoma.

The chain couples TRBV7-2 to TRBJ2-3; 8 bases match TRBD2. The CDR3 has 16 residues. V lost 1 base and J lost 5; bases outside the gene matches: 8. Germline values: CDR1 SGHTA, CDR2 FQGNSA. As DNA, the CDR3 is TGTGCCAGCAGCTTAGAAACGGGGGGGTCCGGAGATACGCAGTATTTT. This translates into CASSLETGGSGDTQYF. Complete variable domain (other parts from reference TRBV7-2 and TRBJ2-3): GAGVSQSPSNKVTEKGKDVELRCDPISGHTALYWYRQSLGQGLEFLIYFQGNSAPDKSGLPSDRFSAERTGGSVSTLTIQRTQQEDSAVYLCASSLETGGSGDTQYFGPGTRLTVL.

V gene TRBV5-5 combines with J gene TRBJ1-1; D is perhaps TRBD1 (5 bases). V was trimmed by 4 bases and J by 7 bases, leaving 17 bases between them. The CDR3 loop spans 14 amino acids. The germline gives CDR1 SGHKS, CDR2 YYEKEE (reference sequence). DNA of the CDR3: TGTGCCAGCAGCGTTGGCCCCGAGGGGCTTGAAGCTTTCTTT. Translated: CASSVGPEGLEAFF.

The J gene is TRBJ2-3, the V gene TRBV5-1, with 10 nucleotides matching TRBD2. From germline, CDR1 is SGHRS and CDR2 YFSETQ. This CDR3 has 18 residues. The J segment lost 0 bases and the V segment lost 4 bases, leaving 11 bases of the junction unmatched. In DNA, the CDR3 is TGCGCCAGCAGCCCCCGACTAGCGGGTCTGAGAAGCACAGATACGCAGTATTTT. This gives the protein CASSPRLAGLRSTDTQYF.

This clone has at least ten counts. The chain is built from TRBV28 and TRBJ1-1; perhaps TRBD1 as D (6 bases). V gave up 4 bases and J gave up 4 bases, with 19 bases separating them. CDR1 and CDR2 (germline): MDHEN, SYDVKM. This CDR3 spans 16 amino acids. The DNA for the CDR3 is TGTGCCAGCAGTTCACTACAGGGCAGGAGAGGCACTGAAGCTTTCTTT. Translating gives CASSSLQGRRGTEAFF.

The J gene is TRBJ1-1, the V gene TRBV15; D gene ambiguous. The CDR3 has 14 amino acids. In germline, CDR1 is LNHNV, CDR2 YYDKDF (reference sequence). Trimming removed 5 bases at V and 10 bases at J, with 20 bases between. As DNA, the CDR3 is TGTGCCACCAGCGGAAGACGGCTTGCTTTCGGAGCTTTCTTT. It yields the protein CATSGRRLAFGAFF.

The V and J genes are TRBV30 and TRBJ2-7, with D unclear. The germline V gene encodes CDR1 GTSNPN and CDR2 SVGIG (reference sequence). The CDR3 consists of 11 residues. Trimming stripped 2 bases from V and 1 base from J, with 3 bases between. The CDR3 reads CAWSFSYEQYF. The CDR3 region has the DNA TGTGCCTGGAGTTTTTCCTACGAGCAGTACTTC. The full variable domain, rest sourced from reference TRBV30 and TRBJ2-7, is SQTIHQWPATLVQPVGSPLSLECTVEGTSNPNLYWYRQAAGRGLQLLFYSVGIGQISSEVPQNLSASRPQDRQFILSSKKLLLSDSGFYLCAWSFSYEQYFGPGTRLTVT.

V gene TRBV2 combines with J gene TRBJ1-1; no firm D call. CDR3 length: 8 residues. The germline V gene has CDR1 SNHLY and CDR2 FYNNEI. The CDR3, as DNA: TGTGCGCCCACTGAAGCTTTCTTT. This sequence encodes CAPTEAFF.

This sequence joins TRBV4-3 and TRBJ2-1; no firm D call. The CDR3 spans 15 residues. The germline V gene has CDR1 LGHNA and CDR2 YSLEER. V lost 0 bases, J lost 4 bases, and 10 bases lay in between. In DNA, the CDR3 is TGCGCCAGCAGCCAAGATCTCACAGCGTACAATGAGCAGTTCTTC. As protein: CASSQDLTAYNEQFF.

The chain couples TRBV7-9 to TRBJ2-3; D possibly uses TRBD1 or TRBD2 (5 bases each). Germline V CDR1 and CDR2: SEHNR, FQNEAQ (reference sequence). The CDR3 is 13 residues long. Trimming removed 4 bases at V and 2 bases at J, with 7 bases between. CDR3 DNA sequence: TGTGCCAGCAGCTGGGACCTCACAGATACGCAGTATTTT. Translating it yields CASSWDLTDTQYF.

The chain has TRBV10-2 and TRBJ2-7; TRBD1 might be the D (5 bases). Germline V lookup: CDR1 WSHSY, CDR2 SAAADI. The CDR3 is 14 amino acids. V lost 3 bases and J 5 bases, leaving 14 bases between the germline ends. CDR3 sequence: CASSDGRVRHEQYF. CDR3 nucleotide sequence: TGCGCCAGCAGTGATGGCAGGGTGAGGCACGAGCAGTACTTC.

The V call is TRBV6-1, the J call TRBJ2-2; 7 nucleotides match TRBD2. This CDR3 contains 15 residues. Germline CDR1 is MNHNS and CDR2 is SASEGT. The ends lost 7 bases at V and 2 bases at J; junction bases unmatched: 7. CDR3 nucleotides: TGTGCCAGCATTTTTCGGGGGGACAACACCGGGGAGCTGTTTTTT. Protein sequence: CASIFRGDNTGELFF.

This clone was observed a few times. This chain uses TRBV25-1 with TRBJ1-4, with a tentative D call TRBD1 (5 bases). From germline, CDR1 is MGHDK and CDR2 SYGVNS. The ends were cut back, 3 bases at V and 5 bases at J, with 10 bases in the middle. This CDR3 comprises 14 residues. The CDR3 reads CASSDRGWNEKLFF. The CDR3 region has the DNA TGTGCCAGCAGTGATCGGGGGTGGAATGAAAAACTGTTTTTT.

The chain is built from TRBV5-1 and TRBJ1-6, with TRBD1 matching 7 bases. CDR3 length equals 15 residues. The germline V gene has CDR1 SGHRS and CDR2 YFSETQ. J lost 10 bases, V lost 0 bases, and 7 bases had no gene match. This CDR3 is CASSLGDRVWSPLHF. The DNA of the CDR3 is TGCGCCAGCAGCTTGGGAGACAGGGTGTGGTCACCCCTCCACTTT.

The chain carries TRBV27 and TRBJ2-7, with 9 nucleotides matching TRBD1. The CDR3 loop spans 15 amino acids. Per the germline V gene, CDR1 is MNHEY and CDR2 is SMNVEV (reference sequence). Unmatched junction bases numbered 11, after V lost 7 bases and J lost 4 bases. The CDR3 sequence: CASKIDRGTGYEQYF. DNA of the CDR3: TGTGCCAGCAAGATTGACAGGGGGACGGGGTACGAGCAGTACTTC.

In this sample, this clone turned up a few times. The chain couples TRBV2 to TRBJ1-5; D ambiguous. Trimming shortened V by 4 bases and J by 6 bases, and 10 bases separated the two germline ends. Germline values: CDR1 SNHLY, CDR2 FYNNEI. The CDR3 sequence is 13 residues long. The chain's CDR3 is CASSGWGTQPQHF. Here the CDR3 DNA reads TGTGCCAGCAGTGGTTGGGGAACTCAGCCCCAGCATTTT.

J is TRBJ1-2 and V is TRBV6-6; 9 bases align to TRBD1. V lost 2 bases, J lost 7 bases, and 5 bases stayed unmatched. Germline values: CDR1 MNHNY, CDR2 SVGAGI (reference sequence). The CDR3 extends over 14 amino acids. DNA of the CDR3: TGTGCCAGCAGTTACCCGGGACAGGGATCTGGCTACACCTTC. It codes for CASSYPGQGSGYTF.

V and J are TRBV27 and TRBJ1-1; 9 bases line up with TRBD1. Unmatched junction bases numbered 3, after V lost 0 bases and J lost 1 base. The length of the CDR3 is 16 residues. Germline-derived CDR1 and CDR2 are MNHEY and SMNVEV (reference sequence). CDR3: CASSLSRTGENTEAFF. CDR3 coding DNA: TGTGCCAGCAGTTTATCCAGGACAGGGGAGAACACTGAAGCTTTCTTT.

This CDR3 is CASSLAGENTIYF. In DNA form, the CDR3 reads TGCGCCAGCAGCTTGGCGGGGGAAAACACCATATATTTT. This chain joins TRBV5-1 and TRBJ1-3; D is perhaps TRBD1 (5 bases). This CDR3 has 13 residues. Germline values: CDR1 SGHRS, CDR2 YFSETQ. Trimming took off 0 bases at V and 6 bases at J, with 7 bases between the two ends.

This rearrangement joins TRBV30 to TRBJ1-2; D is possibly TRBD1 (6 bases). Germline V gene data show CDR1 as GTSNPN and CDR2 as SVGIG (reference sequence). V shed 0 bases and J shed 11 bases, with 13 bases lying between them. The CDR3 consists of 12 residues. This chain's CDR3 is CAWSVGGGGYTF. The CDR3 bases are TGTGCCTGGAGTGTAGGTGGAGGGGGGTACACCTTC.

The rearrangement joins TRBV29-1 to TRBJ2-7; 9 nucleotides line up with TRBD1. The germline V gene encodes CDR1 SQVTM and CDR2 ANQGSEA. This CDR3 has 12 residues. CDR3 sequence (DNA): TGCAGCGTTGAAAGAGATTGGGACAGGGCTTTGGTC. Its protein is CSVERDWDRALV.

The rearrangement joins TRBV30 to TRBJ1-4, with D hard to call. CDR3 length equals 11 residues. Trimming took off 3 bases at V and 7 bases at J, with 6 bases between the two ends. CDR1 GTSNPN and CDR2 SVGIG come from the germline V gene (reference sequence). The CDR3 loop is CAWSRSEKLFF. The CDR3 region has the DNA TGTGCCTGGAGCCGGTCTGAAAAACTGTTTTTT.

The rearrangement links TRBV6-1 to TRBJ1-2; 9 positions match TRBD1. This CDR3 region has 14 residues. Germline V CDR1 and CDR2: MNHNS, SASEGT. Unmatched junction bases numbered 6, after V lost 2 bases and J lost 8 bases. CDR3: CASSELDRGKGYTF. The DNA of the CDR3 is TGTGCCAGCAGTGAATTGGACAGGGGCAAAGGCTACACCTTC.

The chain employs TRBV6-5 and TRBJ2-2, with D perhaps matching TRBD1 (6 bases). Germline lookup yields CDR1 MNHEY and CDR2 SVGAGI. The CDR3 extends over 15 amino acids. V was clipped by 6 bases and J by 3 bases, with 14 bases between them. DNA for the CDR3: TGTGCCAGCAGCGGACAGTTTTTTGACACCGGGGAGCTGTTTTTT. Encoded protein: CASSGQFFDTGELFF.

This clone was seen only once. The chain combines TRBV19 with TRBJ1-5, with D maybe TRBD1 (5 bases). The germline V and J ends were trimmed by 5 bases and 6 bases, with 8 bases remaining between them. The CDR3 is 12 residues long. Looked up from germline, CDR1 is LNHDA and CDR2 is SQIVND (reference sequence). In nucleotides, the CDR3 is TGTGCCAGTAGTGGGGGGGGTCAGCCCCAGCATTTT. Its protein product is CASSGGGQPQHF.

The J gene is TRBJ1-3, the V gene TRBV19, with a tentative D call TRBD1 (5 bases). This CDR3 contains 18 residues. Deletions cut 7 bases from V and 0 bases from J, with 22 bases between. Germline lookup yields CDR1 LNHDA and CDR2 SQIVND (reference sequence). This CDR3 reads CASTVGGGQVFSGNTIYF. The CDR3, as DNA: TGTGCCAGTACCGTGGGGGGAGGACAAGTTTTCTCTGGAAACACCATATATTTT.

The CDR3 sequence: CASSVEPGTGILYNEQFF. CDR3 coding DNA: TGTGCCAGCAGCGTCGAACCCGGGACAGGAATCCTATACAATGAGCAGTTCTTC. The V gene is TRBV9, the J gene TRBJ2-1; 8 positions agree with TRBD1. V gave up 2 bases and J gave up 4 bases; unmatched junction bases: 14. The germline CDR1 and CDR2 sequences are SGDLS and YYNGEE. The CDR3 length is 18 residues.

The V and J genes are TRBV25-1 and TRBJ2-7; tentative D call: TRBD1 (6 bases). Germline-derived CDR1 and CDR2 are MGHDK and SYGVNS. The CDR3 consists of 12 residues. Trimming took 11 bases from V and 1 from J, leaving 12 bases between them. CDR3 protein: CASAGDSYEQYF. DNA for the CDR3: TGTGCCTCGGCAGGGGATTCCTACGAGCAGTACTTC.

The rearrangement uses TRBV2 and TRBJ2-1, with 13 positions matching TRBD2. The V gene end was trimmed by 4 bases and the J gene end by 5 bases; junction bases not matched to a gene: 8. This CDR3 has 17 residues. CDR1 and CDR2 from the germline V gene are SNHLY and FYNNEI. This CDR3 reads CASSGTSGGIVHNEQFF. The DNA of the CDR3 is TGTGCCAGCAGTGGGACTAGCGGGGGAATTGTACACAATGAGCAGTTCTTC.

This clone showed up just once. This rearrangement joins TRBV7-2 to TRBJ2-3; D not resolved. This CDR3 region has 9 residues. Trimming left V 5 bases short and J 7 bases short, with 1 base between. Germline V gene sequence: CDR1 SGHTA, CDR2 FQGNSA. This chain's CDR3 is CASSNTQYF. CDR3 coding DNA: TGTGCCAGCAGCAATACGCAGTATTTT.

J is TRBJ2-1 and V is TRBV11-2; D may be TRBD1 or TRBD2 (5 bases each). The CDR3 has 16 residues. The V gene lost 5 bases and the J gene lost 4 bases, with 18 bases spanning the gap. From germline, CDR1 is SGHAT and CDR2 FQNNGV. CDR3 sequence: CASSPRQWGLYNEQFF. Written as DNA, the CDR3 is TGTGCCAGCAGCCCACGACAGTGGGGGTTATACAATGAGCAGTTCTTC.